This T cell receptor beta chain was sequenced during a study of CXCR3-negative and CXCR3-positive naive CD8 T cells. Study-wide findings and caveats: CXCR3-negative naive cells had less hydrophobic TRB CDR3s than did CXCR3-positive naive cells.

This CDR3 is built from 14 residues. Looked up from germline, CDR1 is MDHEN and CDR2 is SYDVKM. Points on this clonotype: Antigen unknown.

Researchers prepared the TRB cDNA libraries using 5' RACE with UMI labels. TCRdb derives one entry per CDR3 protein from the 5' RACE reads, leaving out DNA. This sample's table has about 150,000 distinct CDR3 sequences. Sequencing was carried out using naive CXCR3+ CD8+ T cells from blood. This sample's subset: CD45RO-CCR7+CD27+CD95- naive CD8+ T cells expressing CXCR3 (TNR3+). The source of this sequence is a human donor in good health. Some clones in this sample may be carry-over from other donors' samples. The rearrangement uses TRBV28 and TRBJ2-7; TCRdb returns TRBD2, unconfirmable since there is no DNA. The CDR3 region is CASSLSGLASDQYF.